The 22 T cell receptor beta chains below all came from one sample that was sequenced in a study of shared clonotypes between healthy human individuals. Profiling relied on immunoSEQ multiplex PCR, and the TCRdb table lists in-frame clones only, not all of them. Of hundreds of thousands of clones listed, about 95% are singletons. Naive CD8 cells, CD45RO-negative and positively selected for CCR7, excluded terminally differentiated effector memory CD45RA+ cells. What was sequenced was naive CD8+ T cells sorted from blood. The receptor source for this set is a woman in her twenties or thirties in good health.

The chain couples TRBV7-9 to TRBJ2-7, with 14 bases aligning to TRBD2. V dropped 5 bases and J dropped 4; count of bases not matched to a gene: 13. This CDR3 comprises 18 residues. The germline CDR1 and CDR2 sequences are SEHNR and FQNEAQ (reference sequence). Written as DNA, the CDR3 is TGTGCCAGCAGCCCCGGGACCCTGGGACTAGCGGGAGCATACGAGCAGTACTTC. Translation: CASSPGTLGLAGAYEQYF.

The gene calls are TRBV7-9 and TRBJ2-5; D gene uncertain. Trimming cost V 5 bases and J 5 bases, with 15 bases left between them. Germline V gene lookup returns CDR1 SEHNR and CDR2 FQNEAQ (reference sequence). The CDR3 is 14 residues long. The CDR3 DNA reads TGTGCCAGCAGCCCCTTTCCCAGTGAGGAGACCCAGTACTTC. Translation: CASSPFPSEETQYF. Drawing the rest from reference TRBV7-9 and TRBJ2-5, the complete variable domain is DTGVSQNPRHKITKRGQNVTFRCDPISEHNRLYWYRQTLGQGPEFLTYFQNEAQLEKSRLLSDRFSAERPKGSFSTLEIQRTEQGDSAMYLCASSPFPSEETQYFGPGTRLLVL.

The V call is TRBV6-6, the J call TRBJ2-2; TRBD2 matches at 11 bases. Germline assignment: CDR1 MNHNY and CDR2 SVGAGI (reference sequence). The CDR3 length is 15 residues. V lost 6 bases and J lost 5; bases outside the gene matches: 5. CDR3 DNA sequence: TGTGCCAGCAGGTGGACTAGCGGGCTGACCGGGGAGCTGTTTTTT. The encoded protein is CASRWTSGLTGELFF.

In its sample, this clone was seen a few times. Other DNA sequences in the sample encode the same CDR3. The gene calls are TRBV7-9 and TRBJ2-7; 8 bases align to TRBD1. Germline trimming cut 5 bases from V and 3 bases from J; bases unmatched to any gene: 6. Per germline, CDR1 SEHNR and CDR2 FQNEAQ (reference sequence). This CDR3 comprises 14 residues. The CDR3 coding sequence is TGTGCCAGCAGCCTACAGGACAGGGTCTACGAGCAGTACTTC. This sequence encodes CASSLQDRVYEQYF.

V gene TRBV29-1 combines with J gene TRBJ2-1; the match to TRBD2 covers 15 bases. J lost 9 bases, V lost 7 bases, and 16 bases had no gene match. Germline lookup yields CDR1 SQVTM and CDR2 ANQGSEA. The CDR3 has 17 residues. This chain's CDR3 is CSGGLAGGPKFTVEQFF. The CDR3, as DNA: TGCAGCGGAGGACTAGCGGGAGGGCCCAAGTTTACCGTTGAGCAGTTCTTC.

In DNA, the CDR3 is TGTGCCAGCAGCTTACTCCCGGGGATGGACATTCAGTACTTC. Protein product: CASSLLPGMDIQYF. The genes are TRBV7-8 and TRBJ2-4; D perhaps matches TRBD2 (5 bases). The CDR3 runs to 14 residues. V lost 2 bases and J 8 bases, leaving 13 bases between the germline ends. Germline V gives CDR1 SGHVS, CDR2 FQNEAQ.

This chain uses TRBV19 with TRBJ2-1; TRBD2 agrees at 12 bases. V lost 4 bases to trimming and J lost 9 bases; unmatched junction nucleotides: 10. There are 16 residues in the CDR3. CDR1 is LNHDA and CDR2 is SQIVND in the germline V gene (reference sequence). The CDR3 here is CASSSGLAGKFGEQFF. The CDR3 region has the DNA TGTGCCAGTAGTAGCGGACTAGCGGGAAAGTTCGGTGAGCAGTTCTTC.

The chain is built from TRBV19 and TRBJ2-7; 7 positions match TRBD1. V trimming: 9 bases; J trimming: 0 bases; junction bases outside the gene matches: 8. This CDR3 is 14 amino acids long. The germline CDR1 and CDR2 sequences are LNHDA and SQIVND (reference sequence). In DNA, the CDR3 is TGTGCCAGCAGGGACAGAATCAGCTCCTACGAGCAGTACTTC. It translates to CASRDRISSYEQYF. The full variable domain, with the rest looked up from reference TRBV19 and TRBJ2-7, is DGGITQSPKYLFRKEGQNVTLSCEQNLNHDAMYWYRQDPGQGLRLIYYSQIVNDFQKGDIAEGYSVSREKKESFPLTVTSAQKNPTAFYLCASRDRISSYEQYFGPGTRLTVT.

CDR3 DNA sequence: TGTGCCAGCAGCGTAGCGGCGGGACCCACCTACGAGCAGTACTTC. Residues: CASSVAAGPTYEQYF. This chain joins TRBV9 and TRBJ2-7; the D gene is possibly TRBD2 (6 bases). This CDR3 contains 15 residues. Trimming pared 0 bases from V and 2 bases from J, leaving 12 bases between. Germline V lookup: CDR1 SGDLS, CDR2 YYNGEE.

The chain uses TRBV28 and TRBJ1-5, with D hard to call. This CDR3 spans 19 amino acids. The V end was cut by 2 bases, the J end by 3 bases, with 23 bases between. CDR1 is MDHEN and CDR2 is SYDVKM in the germline V gene. The CDR3 DNA follows: TGTGCCAGCAGTTTAATTGCCCAAATTGAGGCTAATCTCAATCAGCCCCAGCATTTT. It codes for CASSLIAQIEANLNQPQHF.

This chain uses TRBV11-2 with TRBJ1-5; D uncertain. Germline assignment: CDR1 SGHAT and CDR2 FQNNGV. The CDR3 has 15 amino acids. Trimming left V 0 bases short and J 1 base short, with 7 bases between. CDR3 coding DNA: TGTGCCAGCAGCTTAGACCCCACGAGCAATCAGCCCCAGCATTTT. Translating it yields CASSLDPTSNQPQHF.

The chain combines TRBV28 with TRBJ2-1; D is tentatively TRBD1 or TRBD2 (7 bases each). Deletions cut 3 bases from V and 7 bases from J, with 13 bases between. Germline assignment: CDR1 MDHEN and CDR2 SYDVKM. The CDR3 sequence is 14 residues long. CDR3 nucleotide sequence: TGTGCCAGCAGTTTGTCAGGGGGGGGAAATGAGCAGTTCTTC. Its protein product is CASSLSGGGNEQFF.

This clone appeared a single time. Other DNA sequences in this specimen translate into the identical CDR3. V is TRBV4-1 and J is TRBJ2-5; no clear D. This CDR3 spans 13 amino acids. CDR1 MGHRA and CDR2 YSYEKL come from the germline V gene. With 0 bases removed from V and 3 bases from J, the gap between germline ends came to 5 bases. The CDR3 DNA follows: TGCGCCAGCAGCCAAGACTACGAAGAGACCCAGTACTTC. Protein product: CASSQDYEETQYF.

J is TRBJ2-2 and V is TRBV19; D uncertain. V shed 8 bases and J shed 7 bases, with 11 bases lying between them. There are 12 residues in the CDR3. The V gene's germline CDR1 is LNHDA and CDR2 SQIVND (reference sequence). The CDR3 DNA reads TGTGCCAGTGTTCCCCACCGCGGGGAGCTGTTTTTT. Its translation: CASVPHRGELFF.

This clone has only one observation. The rearrangement links TRBV7-9 to TRBJ2-1, with 8 nucleotides matching TRBD2. The germline V gene encodes CDR1 SEHNR and CDR2 FQNEAQ (reference sequence). V lost 1 base and J lost 4; bases outside the gene matches: 6. CDR3 length: 16 residues. CDR3: CASSLGSGSLYNEQFF. In nucleotides, the CDR3 is TGTGCCAGCAGCTTAGGCAGCGGGAGTTTGTACAATGAGCAGTTCTTC.

Notes on this clone: Other DNA sequences in this specimen translate into the identical CDR3. The chain recombines TRBV29-1 with TRBJ2-7; TRBD2 might be the D (5 bases). CDR1 is SQVTM, CDR2 ANQGSEA, per germline. V was cut by 4 bases and J by 0 bases, with 10 bases left in between. There are 13 residues in the CDR3. CDR3 bases: TGCAGCGTTGGGAGCGGATCCTCCTACGAGCAGTACTTC. Amino acids: CSVGSGSSYEQYF.

A single count supports this clone. The V call is TRBV19, the J call TRBJ2-7, with D maybe TRBD2 (6 bases). The V gene's germline CDR1 is LNHDA and CDR2 SQIVND (reference sequence). Trimming pared 4 bases from V and 2 bases from J, leaving 12 bases between. The CDR3 extends over 14 amino acids. CDR3 sequence: CASSNLRGAYEQYF. The CDR3 DNA reads TGTGCCAGTAGTAACCTGCGCGGGGCCTACGAGCAGTACTTC.

Concerning this clone itself: Within the sample, other DNA sequences also encode this same CDR3. The rearrangement links TRBV27 to TRBJ2-7; 11 bases align to TRBD2. The germline gives CDR1 MNHEY, CDR2 SMNVEV (reference sequence). V lost 6 bases to trimming and J lost 4 bases; unmatched junction nucleotides: 5. CDR3 length: 14 amino acids. CDR3 loop: CASSPGTSGYEQYF. For the CDR3, the DNA is TGTGCCAGCAGCCCCGGGACTAGCGGATACGAGCAGTACTTC.

The genes are TRBV30 and TRBJ2-2, with a tentative D call TRBD2 (6 bases). The germline V and J ends were trimmed by 2 bases and 5 bases, with 15 bases remaining between them. CDR1 is GTSNPN, CDR2 SVGIG, per germline (reference sequence). The CDR3 contains 15 residues. The CDR3 DNA reads TGTGCCTGGAGTATGCGGGGCGGTTTAACCGGGGAGCTGTTTTTT. This gives the protein CAWSMRGGLTGELFF.

The chain couples TRBV28 to TRBJ1-2; D is unresolved. The CDR3 runs 15 residues. Germline values: CDR1 MDHEN, CDR2 SYDVKM. V was shortened by 2 bases and J by 8 bases, with 18 bases between the two germline ends. CDR3: CASSLSLIHLGGYTF. The CDR3 DNA follows: TGTGCCAGCAGTTTAAGCCTGATCCACCTTGGGGGCTACACCTTC.

This clone was recorded a few times. The chain couples TRBV9 to TRBJ1-1; no clear D gene. Per the germline V gene, CDR1 is SGDLS and CDR2 is YYNGEE. The CDR3 has 14 amino acids. The V gene lost 0 bases and the J gene lost 2 bases, with 8 bases spanning the gap. The chain's CDR3 is CASSVGAGNTEAFF. The CDR3, as DNA: TGTGCCAGCAGCGTAGGGGCAGGCAACACTGAAGCTTTCTTT.

V gene TRBV27 combines with J gene TRBJ1-5; maybe TRBD1 (6 bases). Germline-derived CDR1 and CDR2 are MNHEY and SMNVEV (reference sequence). The CDR3 sequence is 20 residues long. Trimming shortened V by 6 bases and J by 4 bases, and 31 bases separated the two germline ends. CDR3 DNA: TGTGCCAGCAGCCACGCCACAGCGGGCAGGGGTGACCGAAAAAATCAGCCCCAGCATTTT. Translation gives CASSHATAGRGDRKNQPQHF.